Below, 14 T cell receptor beta chains from the same sample are listed, as sequenced in a study of cytomegalovirus exposure and HLA in healthy donors. The primer mix had 60 Vbeta and 13 Jbeta primers. Clones were sequenced by immunoSEQ multiplex PCR, and TCRdb holds only the in-frame ones, with some missing. The data show about 180,000 clones, about 80% seen once. Sequenced sample: PBMCs. The receptor source for this set is a man between 60 and 70 years old in good health and CMV-seronegative.

The J gene is TRBJ2-7, the V gene TRBV6-6; 11 nucleotides match TRBD2. Losses at the gene ends were 9 bases for V and 4 bases for J; bases not matched to a gene: 2. The CDR3 consists of 12 residues. Germline V gene sequence: CDR1 MNHNY, CDR2 SVGAGI (reference sequence). The CDR3 loop reads CASGLAGYEQYF. CDR3 nucleotides: TGTGCCAGTGGACTAGCGGGTTACGAGCAGTACTTC.

The gene calls are TRBV9 and TRBJ1-6; no clear D gene. The CDR3 consists of 13 residues. Trimming removed 4 bases at V and 10 bases at J, with 12 bases between. Germline V gene sequence: CDR1 SGDLS, CDR2 YYNGEE. The CDR3 reads CASSPNLESPLHF. CDR3 DNA: TGTGCCAGCAGCCCAAACTTGGAGTCACCCCTCCACTTT. The full variable domain, in which reference TRBV9 and TRBJ1-6 provide the parts outside the CDR3, is DSGVTQTPKHLITATGQRVTLRCSPRSGDLSVYWYQQSLDQGLQFLIQYYNGEERAKGNILERFSAQQFPDLHSELNLSSLELGDSALYFCASSPNLESPLHFGNGTRLTVT.

CDR3 DNA sequence: TGCAGCGTTGTATTCCTCCGCTCCTACGAGCAGTACTTC. Amino acids: CSVVFLRSYEQYF. This chain connects TRBV29-1 to TRBJ2-7; D not resolved. V lost 4 bases to trimming and J lost 0 bases, with 10 bases between them. The CDR3 has 13 amino acids. Germline V gene data show CDR1 as SQVTM and CDR2 as ANQGSEA.

The chain has TRBV10-3 and TRBJ1-6; D gene ambiguous. From germline, CDR1 is ENHRY and CDR2 SYGVKD. The CDR3 runs 13 residues. V was trimmed by 10 bases and J by 6 bases, leaving 13 bases between them. CDR3 protein: CASGSGFNSPLHF. CDR3 coding DNA: TGTGCCAGCGGTTCGGGTTTTAATTCACCCCTCCACTTT.

The chain employs TRBV4-1 and TRBJ2-6; 7 bases match TRBD2. CDR3 size: 17 residues. CDR1 and CDR2 from the germline V gene are MGHRA and YSYEKL. Trimming cost V 1 base and J 4 bases; bases outside gene matches: 7. CDR3 sequence (DNA): TGCGCCAGCAGCCAAGGCGGGGGAAAACAGGGGGCCAACGTCCTGACTTTC. It yields the protein CASSQGGGKQGANVLTF.

V gene TRBV19 combines with J gene TRBJ1-2; TRBD1 might be the D (6 bases). From germline, CDR1 is LNHDA and CDR2 SQIVND (reference sequence). This CDR3 is 15 amino acids long. V dropped 4 bases and J dropped 6 bases, with 18 bases sitting between them. CDR3 in DNA: TGTGCCAGTAGTACCAGGGAGGGGGTCCTTAATGGCTACACCTTC. It encodes CASSTREGVLNGYTF. Looking up the rest from reference TRBV19 and TRBJ1-2 gives the full variable domain: DGGITQSPKYLFRKEGQNVTLSCEQNLNHDAMYWYRQDPGQGLRLIYYSQIVNDFQKGDIAEGYSVSREKKESFPLTVTSAQKNPTAFYLCASSTREGVLNGYTFGSGTRLTVV.

With respect to this clone: At one of its ends the junction is not consistent with the germline gene, which may arise from a read error. J is TRBJ2-1 and V is TRBV5-1; 8 bases match TRBD2. From germline, CDR1 is SGHRS and CDR2 YFSETQ. The CDR3 covers 16 residues. The CDR3 DNA reads as TGCGCCAGCAGCCCTCTTCTAGCGGGCTCCGACAATGAGCAGTTCTTC. Protein: CASSPLLAGSDNEQFF.

The V gene is TRBV19, the J gene TRBJ1-5, with D unresolved. The CDR3 has 15 amino acids. V was pared by 7 bases and J by 2 bases, with 15 bases between. Germline CDR1 LNHDA, CDR2 SQIVND (reference sequence). CDR3: CASTTRKEGNQPQHF. The CDR3, as DNA: TGTGCCAGTACCACCCGAAAGGAGGGCAATCAGCCCCAGCATTTT.

The chain links TRBV5-1 to TRBJ2-6; 10 positions agree with TRBD1. Germline V gene data show CDR1 as SGHRS and CDR2 as YFSETQ. CDR3 length: 17 residues. V gave up 0 bases and J gave up 2 bases; unmatched junction bases: 2. The CDR3 sequence: CASSLGQGAAGANVLTF. CDR3 nucleotides: TGCGCCAGCAGCTTGGGACAGGGGGCGGCTGGGGCCAACGTCCTGACTTTC.

Comment on this clone: One end of the junction fails to match germline, which may point to a read error. J is TRBJ1-5 and V is TRBV6-5, with TRBD1 matching over 8 bases. This CDR3 has 12 residues. The germline CDR1 and CDR2 sequences are MNHEY and SVGAGI. CDR3 sequence reads: CAIRGQGQPQNF. Written as DNA, the CDR3 is TGTGCCATCAGAGGACAGGGCCAGCCCCAGAATTTT.

The rearrangement links TRBV15 to TRBJ1-3; D might be TRBD1 (5 bases). Germline V gives CDR1 LNHNV, CDR2 YYDKDF (reference sequence). Trimming removed 0 bases from V and 7 bases from J, with 13 bases in between. CDR3 size: 15 residues. CDR3 in DNA: TGTGCCACCAGCAGAGACAGGGAAAAGGCGAACACCATATATTTT. Residues: CATSRDREKANTIYF.

The CDR3 loop is CASSYGGGPSYEQYF. CDR3 coding DNA: TGTGCCAGCAGCTACGGGGGAGGGCCTTCCTACGAGCAGTACTTC. The chain is built from TRBV27 and TRBJ2-7, with 7 bases identical to TRBD2. The V and J ends lost 6 bases and 1 base, in that order; junction bases with no gene match: 9. The V gene's germline CDR1 is MNHEY and CDR2 SMNVEV (reference sequence). The CDR3 is 15 amino acids.

CDR3 sequence (DNA): TGTGCCAGCAGCTTTCTTAGGCGACGGGGGAGATGGACTGAAGCTTTCTTT. Translated: CASSFLRRRGRWTEAFF. This rearrangement joins TRBV11-3 to TRBJ1-1; perhaps TRBD1 as D (5 bases). The V gene lost 3 bases and the J gene lost 5 bases, with 22 bases spanning the gap. The CDR3 covers 17 residues. CDR1 SGHNT and CDR2 YENEEA come from the germline V gene. Full variable domain (missing parts from reference TRBV11-3 and TRBJ1-1): EAGVVQSPRYKIIEKKQPVAFWCNPISGHNTLYWYLQNLGQGPELLIRYENEEAVDDSQLPKDRFSAERLKGVDSTLKIQPAELGDSAVYLCASSFLRRRGRWTEAFFGQGTRLTVV.

This chain links TRBV7-9 with TRBJ1-5, with 9 positions matching TRBD1. Germline V gives CDR1 SEHNR, CDR2 FQNEAQ (reference sequence). CDR3 length equals 15 residues. V shed 7 bases, J shed 4 bases, and the junction held 8 bases outside the gene matches. This chain's CDR3 is CASTFSGTGNQPQHF. The DNA for the CDR3 is TGTGCCAGCACTTTTTCCGGGACAGGGAATCAGCCCCAGCATTTT.